This is a list of T cell receptor beta chains from one sample in a study of T cell repertoires in aging, cancer and after chemotherapy. TCRdb analysed the multiplex PCR reads with MiXCR anew, one entry per CDR3 protein. This sample yields about 11,000 distinct CDR3 sequences, of which less than 30% are seen a single time; 1.5% to 2% belongs to the top ten. The sample taken for sequencing was blood. Receptors originate from a human donor in good health. Each CDR3 is given with its conserved first and last residue. A D gene is named only where the DNA matches it firmly. Rows give clone size only sometimes, using once, few, many, or a class for an expanded clone.

>TRBD2|few|TRBJ2-3|TRBV7-3
TGTGCCAGCAGCAAGACTAGCTCCCGCACAGATACGCAGTATTTT
CASSKTSSRTDTQYF
>.|.|TRBJ1-2|TRBV20-1
TGCAGTGCCGCCGGACTATTTTATGGCTACACCTTC
CSAAGLFYGYTF
>.|.|TRBJ1-2|TRBV27
TGTGCCAGCAGTCCCCTATCAGGGGATGCCTATGGCTACACCTTC
CASSPLSGDAYGYTF
>.|few|TRBJ2-5|TRBV6-5
TGTGCCAGCAGTTACTCGTTCCTAACGGAAGAGACCCAGTACTTC
CASSYSFLTEETQYF
>TRBD2|.|TRBJ2-1|TRBV6-1
TGTGCCAGCCTGAATAGCGGGGGCAATGAGCAGTTCTTC
CASLNSGGNEQFF
>.|.|TRBJ2-3|TRBV7-6
TGTGCCAGCAGCTTAGCGTCCGCCAGGGAAATCGCAGATACGCAGTATTTT
CASSLASAREIADTQYF
>.|.|TRBJ1-1|TRBV30
TGTGCCTGGAGTGCACTCCGGGCAGGGATTAACACTGAAGCTTTCTTT
CAWSALRAGINTEAFF
>TRBD1|.|TRBJ1-5|TRBV28
TGTGCCAGCAGCCTGGGACAGAGCAATCAGCCCCAGCATTTT
CASSLGQSNQPQHF
>.|.|TRBJ2-1|TRBV9
TGTGCCAGCAGCGTAGTAGCGGCCAGCTCCTACAATGAGCAGTTCTTC
CASSVVAASSYNEQFF
>TRBD1|.|TRBJ1-4|TRBV6-6
TGTGCCAGCAGTCCTAACACAGGACAGGGTAATGAAAAACTGTTTTTT
CASSPNTGQGNEKLFF
>.|.|TRBJ2-3|TRBV4-3
TGCGCCAGCAGCCGCGCAGACGGCACAGATACGCAGTATTTT
CASSRADGTDTQYF
>.|.|TRBJ1-4|TRBV6-1
TGTGCCAGCAGTAAGCAGGTCGGCGGTGAAAAACTGTTTTTT
CASSKQVGGEKLFF
>TRBD1|.|TRBJ2-3|TRBV7-2
TGTGCCAGCAGCTTACCCGGACAGGGTCCAGATACGCAGTATTTT
CASSLPGQGPDTQYF
>.|.|TRBJ2-7|TRBV18
TGTGCCAGCTCATCCCCCTACGAGCAGTACTTC
CASSSPYEQYF
>.|.|TRBJ1-2|TRBV7-9
TGTGCCAGCAGCTTAGAATCAGGGAGCGGCTACACCTTC
CASSLESGSGYTF
>.|few|TRBJ1-5|TRBV15
TGTGCCACCAGCAGAGTCGGCAGTAATCAGCCCCAGCATTTT
CATSRVGSNQPQHF
>.|few|TRBJ2-2|TRBV27
TGTGCCAGCAGTTTGCAGGACACTATCACCGGGGAGCTGTTTTTT
CASSLQDTITGELFF
>TRBD1|few|TRBJ2-2|TRBV27
TGTGCCAGCAACTCCCTGGGACAGGGGGTCACCGGGGAGCTGTTTTTT
CASNSLGQGVTGELFF
>TRBD1|.|TRBJ2-7|TRBV7-9
TGTGCCAGCAGCCGACAGGGGCATGGCTCCTACGAGCAGTACTTC
CASSRQGHGSYEQYF
>.|.|TRBJ2-1|TRBV20-1
TGCAGTGCTAGAGTAATGCAGACAGCATACAATGAGCAGTTCTTC
CSARVMQTAYNEQFF
>.|.|TRBJ2-7|TRBV11-3
TGTGCCAGCAGCTTAGTGACAGTCTATTACGAGCAGTACTTC
CASSLVTVYYEQYF
>.|.|TRBJ2-5|TRBV21-1
TGTGCCAGCAGCAAAGGATTGCTAGCGGTCCAAGAGACCCAGTACTTC
CASSKGLLAVQETQYF
>TRBD2|once|TRBJ2-1|TRBV20-1
TGCAGTGCATGGACTAGCGGGAGAGAGATATACAATGAGCAGTTCTTC
CSAWTSGREIYNEQFF
>.|medium-sized|TRBJ1-2|TRBV20-1
TGCAGTGCTAGTCCGGGACAAAGGAACTATGGCTACACCTTC
CSASPGQRNYGYTF
>.|few|TRBJ2-3|TRBV29-1
TGCAGCGTCCGAGGGGGTTATCGTGATACGCAGTATTTT
CSVRGGYRDTQYF
>.|.|TRBJ2-3|TRBV24-1
TGTGCCACCAGTGATCCCCCAACAGATACGCAGTATTTT
CATSDPPTDTQYF
>.|.|TRBJ2-3|TRBV12-3/TRBV12-4
TGTGCCAGCAGCGTAGTTCCAGTCTCTACAGATACGCAGTATTTT
CASSVVPVSTDTQYF
>.|few|TRBJ2-2|TRBV25-1
TGTGCCAGCAGTGAAGCCCCGGGGGCGATCGTGCACACCGGGGAGCTGTTTTTT
CASSEAPGAIVHTGELFF
>TRBD1|.|TRBJ1-2|TRBV7-3
TGTGCCAGCAGCCTAGACAGGGTTGGTGGCTACACCTTC
CASSLDRVGGYTF
>.|few|TRBJ2-5|TRBV15
TGTGCCACCAGCAGAGTGACAAGTGTAATGGAGACCCAGTACTTC
CATSRVTSVMETQYF
>.|.|TRBJ1-5|TRBV28
TGTGCCAGCAGTTTCAGGGCCATCATTAATCAGCCCCAGCATTTT
CASSFRAIINQPQHF
>.|few|TRBJ2-5|TRBV30
TGTGCCTGGGCGGCTTTCCAAGAGACCCAGTACTTC
CAWAAFQETQYF
>.|few|TRBJ1-1|TRBV6-1
TGTGCCAGCAGTGTGGGTGTCCCCGGCGAAGCTTTCTTT
CASSVGVPGEAFF
>TRBD2|.|TRBJ2-7|TRBV20-1
TGCAGTGCCTGGACTAGCGGGAGTGCGGCCTACGAGCAGTACTTC
CSAWTSGSAAYEQYF
>TRBD1|medium-sized|TRBJ1-2|TRBV7-6
TGTGCCAGCAGCTTAAATCCAGGACAGGGCTATGGCTACACCTTC
CASSLNPGQGYGYTF
>TRBD1|.|TRBJ2-5|TRBV6-5
TGTGCCAGCAGGTCGACAGGGGGCTTGGGGACCCAGTACTTC
CASRSTGGLGTQYF
>TRBD2|.|TRBJ2-1|TRBV25-1
TGTGCCAGCAGTGATGTAGCGGGATCCCCTGTAAATGAGCAGTTCTTC
CASSDVAGSPVNEQFF
>TRBD1|.|TRBJ2-5|TRBV28
TGTGCCAGCAGTTTAGTCGCCAGGGGGCGTGAGACCCAGTACTTC
CASSLVARGRETQYF